This T cell receptor (beta chain) was sequenced in a study of cytotoxic CD8 clonotypes in ibrutinib-treated CLL. The overall study: The response samples were taken once patients had been treated for a median of about 12 months, range 6 to 36.

This table comes from immunoSEQ multiplex PCR, and its TCRdb copy is limited to in-frame clones, with some not included. The sample has roughly 200,000 clones; 60% to 80% are singletons. Broader study findings: Public clonotypes were seen rarely and were contracted or stable on treatment.

In the case of this clone: The antigen is not known.

Sequenced here: PBMCs, sampled after 12 months of ibrutinib treatment. This TCR was sampled from a human donor with chronic lymphocytic leukemia.

CDR3 DNA: TGTGCCAGCAAGGAAGGGCCGAACACCGGGGAGCTGTTTTTT. Protein sequence: CASKEGPNTGELFF. The chain uses TRBV28 and TRBJ2-2; D is unresolved. The germline CDR1 and CDR2 sequences are MDHEN and SYDVKM. The CDR3 has 14 residues. Between the trimmed V and J ends, which lost 7 bases and 0 bases, there was a span of 9 bases. Together with reference TRBV28 and TRBJ2-2, the CDR3 gives the full variable domain: DVKVTQSSRYLVKRTGEKVFLECVQDMDHENMFWYRQDPGLGLRLIYFSYDVKMKEKGDIPEGYSVSREKKERFSLILESASTNQTSMYLCASKEGPNTGELFFGEGSRLTVL.